A selection of T cell receptor beta chains follows, all from one sample in a study of blood T cell repertoires in COVID-19. TCRdb's copy holds only in-frame clones and misses some; the assay was immunoSEQ multiplex PCR. The repertoire holds under 450,000 clones, with 89% as singletons. Sequencing was done on a sample of peripheral blood. Receptors were obtained from a middle-aged woman with COVID-19, enrolled during active disease. Both conserved end residues are part of each CDR3. The D gene is left open where the match is weak. Size is omitted from some rows. Given values are once, few, many or a class for expanded clones.

V,size,J,D,DNA,CDR3
TRBV28,.,TRBJ2-5,.,TGTGCCAGCAGGACCCGGGCGGACACGGAGACCCAGTACTTC,CASRTRADTETQYF
TRBV18,.,TRBJ1-1,.,TGTGCCAGCTCACCACCGGCAGGTTCGAACACTGAAGCTTTCTTT,CASSPPAGSNTEAFF
TRBV12-3/TRBV12-4,.,TRBJ2-7,.,TGTGCCAGCAGTTTATCCCCGTCCTACGAGCAGTACTTC,CASSLSPSYEQYF
TRBV15,.,TRBJ2-2,TRBD1,TGTGCCACCAGCAGTTTCCAGGGGGCTACCGTGAACACCGGGGAGCTGTTTTTT,CATSSFQGATVNTGELFF
TRBV27,.,TRBJ2-7,.,TGTGCCAGCAGTTTATCTGCAGGGCAATCCTACGAGCAGTACTTC,CASSLSAGQSYEQYF
TRBV5-1,.,TRBJ2-3,.,TGCGCCAGCAGCTTAGAGGGCACAGATACGCAGTATTTT,CASSLEGTDTQYF
TRBV29-1,.,TRBJ1-3,TRBD1,TGCAGCGTTGAGGGACAGTTGACTGGAAACACCATATATTTT,CSVEGQLTGNTIYF
TRBV3-1/TRBV3-2,.,TRBJ1-2,.,TGTGCCAGCAGCCAAGAGAGGGGAGGCTATGGCTACACCTTC,CASSQERGGYGYTF
TRBV2,.,TRBJ2-7,.,TGTGCCAGCAGTAAGCGAGGGACTGCCTACGAGCAGTACTTC,CASSKRGTAYEQYF
TRBV5-1,.,TRBJ1-4,TRBD1,TGCGCCAGCAGCTTAGGGGGCGTCAATGAAAAACTGTTTTTT,CASSLGGVNEKLFF
TRBV19,.,TRBJ2-2,.,TGTGCCAGTAGTATTCCCGACAAGAACACCGGGGAGCTGTTTTTT,CASSIPDKNTGELFF
TRBV18,.,TRBJ1-3,TRBD1,TGTGCCAGCTCCGGGACAGATCCTGGAAACACCATATATTTT,CASSGTDPGNTIYF
TRBV4-3,.,TRBJ1-6,TRBD1,TGCGCCAGCAGCCAAGATCTCAGGACAGGTCCCAATTCACCCCTCCACTTT,CASSQDLRTGPNSPLHF
TRBV5-1,.,TRBJ1-2,.,TGCGCCAGCAGCGCCGACAGGTTGGGCGGCTACACCTTC,CASSADRLGGYTF
TRBV5-5,.,TRBJ1-2,TRBD1,TGTGCCAGCAACCGGGACAGTATCGTAGGCTACACCTTC,CASNRDSIVGYTF
TRBV7-9,.,TRBJ1-5,.,TGTGCCAGCAGCTTAGCCCCGGGGAATAGCAATCAGCCCCAGCATTTT,CASSLAPGNSNQPQHF
TRBV2,.,TRBJ1-1,.,TGTGCCAGCAGCGCCCCGGGACTGGCAATCATGAACACTGAAGCTTTCTTT,CASSAPGLAIMNTEAFF
TRBV14,.,TRBJ1-4,TRBD1,TGTGCCAGCAGCCAGTTGACAGGGGCCTTGTTTTTT,CASSQLTGALFF
TRBV6-5,.,TRBJ2-3,.,TGTGCCAGCAGGCTAGCGACAGGGAGCACAGATACGCAGTATTTT,CASRLATGSTDTQYF
TRBV2,.,TRBJ2-7,.,TGTGCCAGCAGAGACGCAGGGGATGCGGAGCAGTACTTC,CASRDAGDAEQYF
TRBV6-1,.,TRBJ2-7,.,TGTGCCAGCAGTGAATCCCCGGAAGGACTCCACGAGCAGTACTTC,CASSESPEGLHEQYF
TRBV6-6,.,TRBJ2-7,TRBD1,TGTGCCAGCAGTTACTCCCGGACAGGCAACTACGAGCAGTACTTC,CASSYSRTGNYEQYF
TRBV7-9,.,TRBJ1-1,TRBD1,TGTGCCAGCACCCGTATTAAGGGGGCGCAGATGGAAGCTTTCTTT,CASTRIKGAQMEAFF
TRBV29-1,.,TRBJ2-1,TRBD1,TGCAGCGTTGGACAGGGGGCCCTCCGGAGCTCCTACAATGAGCAGTTCTTC,CSVGQGALRSSYNEQFF
TRBV19,.,TRBJ2-4,.,TGTGCCAGTAGTGGGGCCCGCGGGGACATTCAGTACTTC,CASSGARGDIQYF
TRBV15,.,TRBJ1-1,.,TGTGCCACCAGCAGAGGCGGAGTGAACACTGAAGCTTTCTTT,CATSRGGVNTEAFF
TRBV5-8,.,TRBJ1-1,TRBD1,TGTGCCAGCAGCGCCCTTACAGGGGGGATTGCGGCTTTCTTT,CASSALTGGIAAFF
TRBV7-2,.,TRBJ1-3,TRBD1,TGTGCCAGCAGCGGTTGGACAGGGGTAGGGTTGGACACCATATATTTT,CASSGWTGVGLDTIYF
TRBV6-2/TRBV6-3,.,TRBJ1-5,TRBD1,TGTGCCAGCAGTTACAACAGGGGACCCGACTATAGCAATCAGCCCCAGCATTTT,CASSYNRGPDYSNQPQHF
TRBV6-5,once,TRBJ1-5,.,TGTGCCAGCAGTACCACAGGGATTAATCAGCCCCAGCATTTT,CASSTTGINQPQHF
TRBV4-3,.,TRBJ2-7,TRBD2,TGCGCCAGCAGCCAAGAGGCGACTAGCGGGAGCGAGCAGTACTTC,CASSQEATSGSEQYF
TRBV30,.,TRBJ1-5,.,TGTGCCTGGAGCCCTCGGGCGGGCAGCAATCAGCCCCAGCATTTT,CAWSPRAGSNQPQHF
TRBV30,.,TRBJ1-2,TRBD1,TGTGCCTGGAGTTTAAGGGGGCGTTACTATGGCTACACCTTC,CAWSLRGRYYGYTF
TRBV10-2,.,TRBJ2-3,.,TGCGCCAGCAGTGATCCCCGCACAGGGAAGGGCACAGATACGCAGTATTTT,CASSDPRTGKGTDTQYF
TRBV28,.,TRBJ1-5,.,TGTGCCAGCAGTTTATACAGTCTTAATCAGCCCCAGCATTTT,CASSLYSLNQPQHF
TRBV10-3,once,TRBJ1-1,TRBD1,TGTGCCATCAGTGAGCTGAGGGGGCCCGAAACTGAAGCTTTCTTT,CAISELRGPETEAFF